This T cell receptor (beta chain) was retrieved from a study of cytomegalovirus exposure and HLA in healthy donors. 60 Vbeta and 13 Jbeta primers were used in PCR. Original methodology: Later analysis identified some 80 million unique TCR beta chains, some 10 million shared. The method was immunoSEQ multiplex PCR; TCRdb's version includes in-frame clones alone and lacks a portion of them. V and J calls and clone size follow that table, whereas D and trimming were derived from the DNA. The sample lists some 190,000 clones, 60% to 85% seen once, with approximately 0.99% in the top ten. There are 17 residues in the CDR3.

This TCR derives from a woman aged 40 to 49 in good health and CMV-seronegative. The specimen sequenced was PBMCs. The chain carries TRBV21-1 and TRBJ2-7; the table gives TRBD1 as D, unverified against the DNA. TRBV21-1 is shown as a pseudogene. CDR3 DNA sequence: TGTGCCAGCAGCAAAGGAAATGTAAGGGACAGGGACTACGAGCAGTACTTC. Amino acid sequence: CASSKGNVRDRDYEQYF.